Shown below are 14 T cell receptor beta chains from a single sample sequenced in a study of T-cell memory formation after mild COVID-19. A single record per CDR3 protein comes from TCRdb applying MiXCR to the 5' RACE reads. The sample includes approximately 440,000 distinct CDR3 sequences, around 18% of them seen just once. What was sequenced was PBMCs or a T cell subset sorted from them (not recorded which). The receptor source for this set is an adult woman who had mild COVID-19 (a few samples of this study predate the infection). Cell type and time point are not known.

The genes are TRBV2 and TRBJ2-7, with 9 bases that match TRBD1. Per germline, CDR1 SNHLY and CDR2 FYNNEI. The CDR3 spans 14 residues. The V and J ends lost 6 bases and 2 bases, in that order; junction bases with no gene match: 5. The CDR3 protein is CASSRDRATYEQYF. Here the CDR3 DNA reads TGTGCCAGCAGCCGGGACAGGGCTACCTACGAGCAGTACTTC.

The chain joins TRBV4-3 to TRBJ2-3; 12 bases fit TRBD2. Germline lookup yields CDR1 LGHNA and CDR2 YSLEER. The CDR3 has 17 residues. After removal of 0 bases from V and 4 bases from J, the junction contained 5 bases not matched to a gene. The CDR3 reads CASSQDQLAGGSDTQYF. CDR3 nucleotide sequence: TGCGCCAGCAGCCAAGATCAACTAGCGGGAGGTTCAGATACGCAGTATTTT.

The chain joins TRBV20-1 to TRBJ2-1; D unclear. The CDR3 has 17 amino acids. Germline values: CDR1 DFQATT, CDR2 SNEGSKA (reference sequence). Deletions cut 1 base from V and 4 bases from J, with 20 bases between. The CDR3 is CSARAPGVADPYNEQFF. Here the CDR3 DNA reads TGCAGTGCTAGAGCCCCTGGAGTGGCGGACCCTTACAATGAGCAGTTCTTC.

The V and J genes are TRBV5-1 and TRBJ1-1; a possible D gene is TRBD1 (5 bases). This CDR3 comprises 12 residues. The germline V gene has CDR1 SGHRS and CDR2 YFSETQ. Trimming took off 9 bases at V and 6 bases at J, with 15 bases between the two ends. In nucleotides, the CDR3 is TGCGCCACCAAAGGGGATTCGGCTGAAGCTTTCTTT. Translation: CATKGDSAEAFF.

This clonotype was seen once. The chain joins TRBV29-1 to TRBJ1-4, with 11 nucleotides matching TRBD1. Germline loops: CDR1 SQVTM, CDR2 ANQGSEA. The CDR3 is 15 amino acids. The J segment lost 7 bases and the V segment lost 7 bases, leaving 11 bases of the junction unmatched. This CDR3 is CSAHGGTGGSEKLFF. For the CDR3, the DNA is TGCAGCGCCCATGGGGGGACAGGGGGATCTGAAAAACTGTTTTTT.

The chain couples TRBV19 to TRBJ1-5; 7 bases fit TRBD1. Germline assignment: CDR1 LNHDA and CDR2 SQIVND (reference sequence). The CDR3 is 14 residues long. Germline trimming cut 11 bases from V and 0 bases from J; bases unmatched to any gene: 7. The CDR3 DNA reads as TGTGCCGCCGGACAGGATCATAGCAATCAGCCCCAGCATTTT. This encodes CAAGQDHSNQPQHF.

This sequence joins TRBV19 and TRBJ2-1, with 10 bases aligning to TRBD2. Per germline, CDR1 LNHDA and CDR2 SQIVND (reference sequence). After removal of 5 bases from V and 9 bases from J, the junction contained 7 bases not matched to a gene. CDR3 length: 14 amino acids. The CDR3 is CASSFLAGVPEQFF. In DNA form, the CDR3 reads TGTGCCAGTAGTTTTCTAGCGGGAGTTCCTGAGCAGTTCTTC.

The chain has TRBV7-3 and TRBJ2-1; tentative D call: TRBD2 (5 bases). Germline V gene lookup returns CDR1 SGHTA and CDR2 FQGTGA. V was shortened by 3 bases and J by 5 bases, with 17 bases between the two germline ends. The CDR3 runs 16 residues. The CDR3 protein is CASSFPDEAGDNEQFF. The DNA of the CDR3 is TGTGCCAGCAGCTTCCCGGACGAGGCGGGTGACAATGAGCAGTTCTTC.

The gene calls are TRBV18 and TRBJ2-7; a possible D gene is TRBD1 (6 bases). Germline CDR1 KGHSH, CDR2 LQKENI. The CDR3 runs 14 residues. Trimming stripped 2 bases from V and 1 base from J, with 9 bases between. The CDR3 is CASSPGTISYEQYF. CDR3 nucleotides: TGTGCCAGCTCACCAGGGACAATTTCCTACGAGCAGTACTTC.

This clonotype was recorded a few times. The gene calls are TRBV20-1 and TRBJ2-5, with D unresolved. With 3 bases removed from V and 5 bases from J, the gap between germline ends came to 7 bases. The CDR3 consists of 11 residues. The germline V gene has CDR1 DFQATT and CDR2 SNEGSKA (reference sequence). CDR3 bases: TGCAGTGCTAGTGCTTGGGAGACCCAGTACTTC. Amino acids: CSASAWETQYF.

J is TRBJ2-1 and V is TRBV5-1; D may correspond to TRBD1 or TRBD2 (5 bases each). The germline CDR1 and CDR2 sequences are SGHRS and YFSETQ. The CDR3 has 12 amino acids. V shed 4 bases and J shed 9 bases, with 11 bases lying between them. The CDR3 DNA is TGCGCCAGCAGCGTCGAGAGGGGTGAGCAGTTCTTC. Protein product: CASSVERGEQFF.

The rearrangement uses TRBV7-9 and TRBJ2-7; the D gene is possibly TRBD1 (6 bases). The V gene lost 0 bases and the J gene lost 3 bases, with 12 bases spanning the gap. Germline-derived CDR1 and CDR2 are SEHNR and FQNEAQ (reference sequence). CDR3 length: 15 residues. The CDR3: CASSLAGTLRYEQYF. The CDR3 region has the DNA TGTGCCAGCAGCTTAGCCGGGACACTTCGCTACGAGCAGTACTTC. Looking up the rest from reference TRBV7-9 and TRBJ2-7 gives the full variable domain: DTGVSQNPRHKITKRGQNVTFRCDPISEHNRLYWYRQTLGQGPEFLTYFQNEAQLEKSRLLSDRFSAERPKGSFSTLEIQRTEQGDSAMYLCASSLAGTLRYEQYFGPGTRLTVT.

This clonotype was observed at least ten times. CDR3 DNA: TGCGCCAGCAGCTTGGGGGGCCAAGGGAACACTGAAGCTTTCTTT. Its protein product is CASSLGGQGNTEAFF. The chain carries TRBV5-1 and TRBJ1-1, with D possibly matching TRBD1 (5 bases). Looked up from germline, CDR1 is SGHRS and CDR2 is YFSETQ. Trimming removed 0 bases at V and 1 base at J, with 10 bases between. This CDR3 spans 15 amino acids.

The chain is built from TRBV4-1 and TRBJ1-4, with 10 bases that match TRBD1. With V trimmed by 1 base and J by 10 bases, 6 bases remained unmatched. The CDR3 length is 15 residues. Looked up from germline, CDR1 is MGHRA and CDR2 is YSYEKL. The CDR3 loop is CASSQVRTGGAKLFF. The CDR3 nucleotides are TGCGCCAGCAGCCAAGTGAGGACAGGGGGGGCAAAACTGTTTTTT.